This TCR beta chain was recovered during a study of blood T cell repertoires in COVID-19. In the study overall: From T cells, B-cell-depleted T cells, or PBMCs came the material, which was cDNA or gDNA.

This clone showed up just a few times. Libraries were prepared by immunoSEQ multiplex PCR; TCRdb keeps only in-frame clonotypes and omits some of them. The table includes about 63,000 clones, 70% to 80% detected once. Per germline, CDR1 SQVTM and CDR2 ANQGSEA. This CDR3 contains 11 residues. Trimming removed 6 bases at V and 0 bases at J, with 6 bases between. The V and J genes are TRBV29-1 and TRBJ2-7; D perhaps matches TRBD1 (5 bases). The source material was peripheral blood. The clonotype comes from a human donor in a cohort sampled during active COVID-19. The DNA of the CDR3 is TGCAGCGTGACAGCCTCCTACGAGCAGTACTTC. The encoded protein is CSVTASYEQYF.